This T cell receptor beta chain derives from a study of blood T cell repertoires in COVID-19. V gave up 0 bases and J gave up 3 bases; unmatched junction bases: 4. The germline CDR1 and CDR2 sequences are MNHEY and SMNVEV (reference sequence). This CDR3 region has 15 residues. Original analysis: Reference gene primer amplification yielded estimated nucleated cell counts. Some clones are missing from TCRdb's copy, which holds only in-frame ones; the method was immunoSEQ multiplex PCR. V and J calls and clone size follow that table, whereas D and trimming were derived from the DNA. The data hold 75,000 to 100,000 clones, with about 87% observed a single time.

The TCR was taken from a human donor in a cohort sampled during active COVID-19. Sequences were obtained from peripheral blood. The J gene is TRBJ1-2, the V gene TRBV27; 7 bases align to TRBD1. For the CDR3, the DNA is TGTGCCAGCAGTTTATCTCAGGGGGTCGACTATGGCTACACCTTC. It encodes CASSLSQGVDYGYTF.